This T cell receptor (beta chain) was observed in a study of T-cell memory formation after mild COVID-19. Points from the study as a whole: Contracting CD4+ clones sat mainly in CM and EM; CD8+ in EMRA. Second-wave clones with a day 37 peak had unconfirmed SARS-CoV-2 specificity.

UMIs and sample barcodes were carried by the TCR alpha and TCR beta cDNA libraries that 5'RACE produced using constant-segment primers. TCRdb reanalysed the 5' RACE reads using MiXCR and keeps one entry per CDR3 protein. The table includes around 180,000 distinct CDR3 sequences, 16% detected once. CDR1 is KGHSH, CDR2 LQKENI, per germline. The CDR3 spans 14 residues. Trimming stripped 5 bases from V and 3 bases from J, with 11 bases between. This clonotype has only a few counts. Its antigen is not identified. Sequencing was performed on PBMCs or a T cell subset sorted from them (not recorded which). This TCR derives from an adult woman who had mild COVID-19 (a few samples of this study predate the infection). Cell type and time point are not known. This chain uses TRBV18 with TRBJ1-5; a possible D gene is TRBD1 (6 bases). The DNA of the CDR3 is TGTGCCAGCTCAGAAGACAGGATCAATCAGCCCCAGCATTTT. Amino acids: CASSEDRINQPQHF.